This passage covers 29 T cell receptor beta chains from one sample sequenced in a study of CD8+ T cells in alopecia areata. Investigators isolated RNA and reverse transcribed it into cDNA to act as the sequencing template. This table comes from immunoSEQ multiplex PCR, and its TCRdb copy is limited to in-frame clones, with some not included. The table includes 120,000 or so clones, 45% to 65% detected once. The sample in question was CD4+ T cells sorted from blood, obtained at week 0. Every receptor here comes from a human donor with alopecia areata.

This chain uses TRBV9 with TRBJ2-7; possibly TRBD2 for D (6 bases). Trimming left V 2 bases short and J 6 bases short, with 12 bases between. CDR3 length: 13 amino acids. Germline V gives CDR1 SGDLS, CDR2 YYNGEE. CDR3 nucleotides: TGTGCCAGCAGCGTGGGGGGAGCGACCGAGCAGTACTTC. This codes for CASSVGGATEQYF. Complete variable domain (other parts from reference TRBV9 and TRBJ2-7): DSGVTQTPKHLITATGQRVTLRCSPRSGDLSVYWYQQSLDQGLQFLIQYYNGEERAKGNILERFSAQQFPDLHSELNLSSLELGDSALYFCASSVGGATEQYFGPGTRLTVT.

J is TRBJ2-7 and V is TRBV18, with 8 bases that match TRBD1. The CDR3 runs to 14 residues. CDR1 is KGHSH, CDR2 LQKENI, per germline. The trim removed 5 bases at V and 6 bases at J, leaving 9 bases unmatched. The CDR3 nucleotides are TGTGCCAGCTCAAGCGACAGGGGAAAGCTCGAGCAGTACTTC. Residues: CASSSDRGKLEQYF.

The chain couples TRBV5-6 to TRBJ1-2; 7 bases match TRBD1. The CDR3 extends over 15 amino acids. The V gene end was trimmed by 0 bases and the J gene end by 4 bases; junction bases not matched to a gene: 6. Germline CDR1 is SGHDT and CDR2 is YYEEEE. The CDR3 is CASSLDYRGGYGYTF. The CDR3 region has the DNA TGTGCCAGCAGCTTGGATTACAGGGGCGGCTATGGCTACACCTTC.

The J gene is TRBJ2-5, the V gene TRBV27, with D perhaps TRBD2 (6 bases). The CDR3 loop spans 14 amino acids. V was shortened by 3 bases and J by 5 bases, with 13 bases between the two germline ends. Germline V gene sequence: CDR1 MNHEY, CDR2 SMNVEV (reference sequence). In DNA, the CDR3 is TGTGCCAGCAGTTTTGGAGGGAGCGGGGAGACCCAGTACTTC. Translating gives CASSFGGSGETQYF.

This chain links TRBV29-1 with TRBJ2-3; 12 bases agree with TRBD2. V gave up 1 base and J gave up 4 bases; unmatched junction bases: 9. The CDR3 is made up of 17 amino acids. Germline CDR1 SQVTM, CDR2 ANQGSEA. CDR3 sequence (DNA): TGCAGCGTTGAAGCATCTAGGCTAGCGGGGGGGCCAGATACGCAGTATTTT. It specifies CSVEASRLAGGPDTQYF.

The chain joins TRBV2 to TRBJ1-1, with 7 bases lining up with TRBD1. Trimming removed 7 bases from V and 0 bases from J; junction bases left unmatched: 5. The CDR3 loop spans 14 amino acids. CDR1 is SNHLY and CDR2 is FYNNEI in the germline V gene. The CDR3 bases are TGTGCCAGCACCTTGGACAGGTTGAACACTGAAGCTTTCTTT. Translation gives CASTLDRLNTEAFF.

This chain joins TRBV10-3 and TRBJ2-3; 9 bases map to TRBD2. The CDR3 has 15 residues. Germline CDR1 and CDR2: ENHRY and SYGVKD. DNA for the CDR3: TGTGCAACATCCGGGACTAGCAAACGCACAGATACGCAGTATTTT. Residues: CATSGTSKRTDTQYF.

The table lists this clone with a few counts. The rearrangement links TRBV4-2 to TRBJ2-7, with TRBD2 identical over 7 bases. This CDR3 region has 16 residues. The ends lost 0 bases at V and 2 bases at J; junction bases unmatched: 7. Germline-derived CDR1 and CDR2 are LGHNA and YNFKEQ. CDR3 DNA: TGTGCCAGCAGCCAAGACATCCGTGGGGGGGCCTACGAGCAGTACTTC. Translation: CASSQDIRGGAYEQYF.

The chain uses TRBV19 and TRBJ1-6; no definite D call. The CDR3 has 14 amino acids. Germline V lookup: CDR1 LNHDA, CDR2 SQIVND (reference sequence). V was cut by 5 bases and J by 7 bases, with 12 bases left in between. CDR3 in DNA: TGTGCCAGTAGTCCGGGAAGGGCCAATTCACCCCTCCACTTT. It specifies CASSPGRANSPLHF.

The chain couples TRBV2 to TRBJ2-3; D unresolved. Germline CDR1 reads SNHLY; CDR2 reads FYNNEI. V shed 6 bases and J shed 2 bases, with 6 bases lying between them. The CDR3 totals 12 residues. CDR3 sequence: CASRTATDTQYF. The CDR3 coding sequence is TGTGCCAGCAGAACGGCCACAGATACGCAGTATTTT.

V and J are TRBV5-4 and TRBJ2-2, with a possible D match to TRBD2 (5 bases). In germline, CDR1 is SGHNT, CDR2 YYREEE (reference sequence). CDR3 length equals 16 residues. Trimming took 4 bases from V and 0 from J, leaving 13 bases between them. CDR3 protein: CASSNQIGTNTGELFF. The CDR3 DNA is TGTGCCAGCAGCAACCAAATCGGGACGAACACCGGGGAGCTGTTTTTT. The full variable domain, rest sourced from reference TRBV5-4 and TRBJ2-2, is ETGVTQSPTHLIKTRGQQVTLRCSSQSGHNTVSWYQQALGQGPQFIFQYYREEENGRGNFPPRFSGLQFPNYSSELNVNALELDDSALYLCASSNQIGTNTGELFFGEGSRLTVL.

The V call is TRBV7-2, the J call TRBJ1-2, with D unclear. The V end was cut by 3 bases, the J end by 3 bases, with 5 bases between. This CDR3 region has 12 residues. Germline assignment: CDR1 SGHTA and CDR2 FQGNSA. CDR3 bases: TGTGCCAGCAGCTTCCGGGACTATGGCTACACCTTC. Translation gives CASSFRDYGYTF.

Turning to this clone: Other DNA sequences in this specimen translate into the identical CDR3. This chain uses TRBV29-1 with TRBJ1-1; tentatively, D is TRBD1 (5 bases). The CDR3 sequence is 12 residues long. V was trimmed by 4 bases and J by 1 base, leaving 7 bases between them. Germline V CDR1 and CDR2: SQVTM, ANQGSEA. This chain's CDR3 is CSVGQGNTEAFF. In DNA form, the CDR3 reads TGCAGCGTTGGCCAGGGGAACACTGAAGCTTTCTTT.

The V and J genes are TRBV11-2 and TRBJ2-1, with 12 bases identical to TRBD2. Germline V lookup: CDR1 SGHAT, CDR2 FQNNGV. This CDR3 contains 16 residues. The V segment lost 5 bases and the J segment 2 bases; nucleotides outside the gene matches: 4. The CDR3 is CASSGTSGRTYNEQFF. The CDR3 DNA reads as TGTGCCAGCAGCGGAACTAGCGGGAGGACCTACAATGAGCAGTTCTTC.

V gene TRBV19 combines with J gene TRBJ2-1; maybe TRBD2 (6 bases). The V gene lost 4 bases and the J gene lost 3 bases, with 25 bases spanning the gap. The germline gives CDR1 LNHDA, CDR2 SQIVND (reference sequence). This CDR3 has 19 amino acids. The CDR3 loop is CASSKSQLADLGYYNEQFF. The DNA for the CDR3 is TGTGCCAGTAGTAAAAGTCAACTAGCAGACCTCGGCTACTACAATGAGCAGTTCTTC.

This clone came up a few times. V is TRBV4-3 and J is TRBJ2-1; tentatively, D is TRBD2 (5 bases). This CDR3 is 15 amino acids long. Germline lookup yields CDR1 LGHNA and CDR2 YSLEER. The V end was cut by 1 base, the J end by 0 bases, with 7 bases between. Written as DNA, the CDR3 is TGCGCCAGCAGCCAAGTACGGGACTCCTACAATGAGCAGTTCTTC. Translated, it gives CASSQVRDSYNEQFF.

This clone was seen more than once but under ten times. The chain carries TRBV29-1 and TRBJ2-7; D gene uncertain. The CDR3 is 15 amino acids. Trimming pared 0 bases from V and 6 bases from J, leaving 18 bases between. Germline assignment: CDR1 SQVTM and CDR2 ANQGSEA. The CDR3 region is CSVEEFGAVPGEQYF. In DNA form, the CDR3 reads TGCAGCGTTGAAGAATTCGGAGCAGTTCCCGGCGAGCAGTACTTC.

This rearrangement joins TRBV4-3 to TRBJ2-7; D is possibly TRBD2 (6 bases). The germline gives CDR1 LGHNA, CDR2 YSLEER. V was trimmed by 4 bases and J by 4 bases, leaving 14 bases between them. The CDR3 is made up of 14 amino acids. The CDR3 bases are TGCGCCAGCAGCCGAGGCGGAGGGGCATACGAGCAGTACTTC. This translates into CASSRGGGAYEQYF.

This chain joins TRBV7-9 and TRBJ1-2, with 8 bases that match TRBD1. After removal of 5 bases from V and 6 bases from J, the junction contained 5 bases not matched to a gene. CDR3 length: 13 amino acids. Germline V gene data show CDR1 as SEHNR and CDR2 as FQNEAQ (reference sequence). The CDR3 coding sequence is TGTGCCAGCAGCGCCGTGACAGGGGATGGCTACACCTTC. Translation: CASSAVTGDGYTF.

The genes are TRBV30 and TRBJ2-3, with D perhaps assigned TRBD1 or TRBD2 (5 bases each). Germline assignment: CDR1 GTSNPN and CDR2 SVGIG (reference sequence). This CDR3 spans 16 amino acids. Trimming took off 3 bases at V and 4 bases at J, with 20 bases between the two ends. In DNA form, the CDR3 reads TGTGCCTGGAGAGCCCGCCGGGTTGTGGGGGCAGATACGCAGTATTTT. It codes for CAWRARRVVGADTQYF.

This clone was picked up a small number of times. The chain carries TRBV23-1 and TRBJ1-2; D is unresolved. TRBV23-1 qualifies as an ORF whose function is uncertain. This CDR3 comprises 14 residues. With 6 bases removed from V and 2 bases from J, the gap between germline ends came to 13 bases. The CDR3 loop is CASRIHRKNYGYTF. CDR3 nucleotides: TGCGCCAGCAGAATACATAGGAAGAACTATGGCTACACCTTC.

The sample holds a few counts of this clone. The chain uses TRBV29-1 and TRBJ1-2; 10 bases map to TRBD1. Germline CDR1 reads SQVTM; CDR2 reads ANQGSEA. This CDR3 spans 13 amino acids. Trimming took 2 bases from V and 7 from J; bases not matched to a gene: 4. As DNA, the CDR3 is TGCAGCGTTGAACGCGGGACAGGGGTTGGCTACACCTTC. Protein: CSVERGTGVGYTF.

The rearrangement links TRBV5-1 to TRBJ2-5; TRBD1 matches at 9 bases. Germline assignment: CDR1 SGHRS and CDR2 YFSETQ. The V gene end was trimmed by 3 bases and the J gene end by 4 bases; junction bases not matched to a gene: 7. This CDR3 comprises 15 residues. In nucleotides, the CDR3 is TGCGCCAGCAGCTCCGGGGGACAGGGTGGAGAGACCCAGTACTTC. This gives the protein CASSSGGQGGETQYF.

This chain uses TRBV29-1 with TRBJ1-2; D might be TRBD1 (5 bases). The CDR3 is 12 amino acids. The germline V and J ends were trimmed by 2 bases and 3 bases, with 7 bases remaining between them. CDR1 and CDR2 (germline): SQVTM, ANQGSEA. DNA of the CDR3: TGCAGCGTTGAACGGGGCCACTATGGCTACACCTTC. Its translation: CSVERGHYGYTF.

The rearrangement links TRBV15 to TRBJ2-5; D remains unclear. CDR1 and CDR2 (germline): LNHNV, YYDKDF (reference sequence). This CDR3 is built from 13 residues. V was pared by 0 bases and J by 7 bases, with 9 bases between. The CDR3 DNA sequence: TGTGCCACCAGCAGAGACAGGCTTTGGACCCAGTACTTC. Protein product: CATSRDRLWTQYF.

This chain links TRBV7-2 with TRBJ1-5; 9 nucleotides agree with TRBD1. The CDR3 contains 17 residues. The ends lost 1 base at V and 0 bases at J; junction bases unmatched: 4. Germline V CDR1 and CDR2: SGHTA, FQGNSA. Written as DNA, the CDR3 is TGTGCCAGCAGCTTAGGACAGGGGGAAAATAGCAATCAGCCCCAGCATTTT. Its translation: CASSLGQGENSNQPQHF.

This clone was seen only a few times. The chain recombines TRBV9 with TRBJ1-1, with 7 bases lining up with TRBD1. There are 14 residues in the CDR3. The V gene end was trimmed by 0 bases and the J gene end by 4 bases; junction bases not matched to a gene: 3. The V gene's germline CDR1 is SGDLS and CDR2 YYNGEE. The CDR3: CASSVAHRGTEAFF. DNA for the CDR3: TGTGCCAGCAGCGTAGCCCACAGGGGCACTGAAGCTTTCTTT. The whole variable domain, remainder taken from reference TRBV9 and TRBJ1-1, is DSGVTQTPKHLITATGQRVTLRCSPRSGDLSVYWYQQSLDQGLQFLIQYYNGEERAKGNILERFSAQQFPDLHSELNLSSLELGDSALYFCASSVAHRGTEAFFGQGTRLTVV.

The V and J genes are TRBV6-5 and TRBJ2-2; D could derive from TRBD1 or TRBD2 (5 bases each). With 4 bases removed from V and 8 bases from J, the gap between germline ends came to 11 bases. The germline CDR1 and CDR2 sequences are MNHEY and SVGAGI. The length of the CDR3 is 13 residues. This CDR3 reads CASSSGTWGELFF. The CDR3 bases are TGTGCCAGCAGTTCCGGGACCTGGGGGGAGCTGTTTTTT.

This clone occurred once. This sequence joins TRBV5-1 and TRBJ1-1; no reliable D call. The CDR3 totals 14 residues. Germline CDR1 is SGHRS and CDR2 is YFSETQ. Trimming stripped 0 bases from V and 2 bases from J, with 8 bases between. CDR3 in amino acids: CASSLEGLNTEAFF. In DNA, the CDR3 is TGCGCCAGCAGCTTGGAGGGCCTTAACACTGAAGCTTTCTTT.